This TCR beta chain was recovered during a study of cytomegalovirus exposure and HLA in healthy donors. The PCR used 60 Vbeta and 13 Jbeta primers. Some clones are missing from TCRdb's copy, which holds only in-frame ones; the method was immunoSEQ multiplex PCR. The table has 250,000 to 350,000 clones, under 80% seen once. V lost 6 bases and J lost 4, with 9 bases in between. This CDR3 comprises 12 residues. Germline V gene lookup returns CDR1 MDHEN and CDR2 SYDVKM. The sequenced sample consisted of PBMCs. The V and J genes are TRBV28 and TRBJ1-1; D remains ambiguous. The TCR originated in a female donor in good health and CMV-seronegative. The CDR3 sequence is CASSSTATEAFF. Written as DNA, the CDR3 is TGTGCCAGCAGCTCTACAGCCACTGAAGCTTTCTTT.